Here is one T cell receptor beta chain with its context. This sample is part of a study of blood T cell repertoires in COVID-19. Study-level background: The United States, Italy and Spain provided the acute and convalescent COVID-19 samples.

Those enrolled in Seattle joined during active infection and were followed longitudinally afterward. Authors' data handling: Counts of nucleated cells, estimated from reference gene primer amplification, were obtained. The table came from immunoSEQ multiplex PCR; TCRdb's copy has only in-frame clones and leaves some out. The DNA gave D and trimming, while V, J and clone size come from that table. The table has over 400,000 clones, around nine tenths seen once. CDR3 size: 16 residues. In germline, CDR1 is SGHVS, CDR2 FQNEAQ. V lost 5 bases, J lost 5 bases, and 19 bases lay in between. The genes are TRBV7-8 and TRBJ2-1; possibly TRBD2 for D (6 bases). This TCR derives from a woman aged 50 to 60 with COVID-19, enrolled during active disease. The specimen was peripheral blood. The CDR3, as DNA: TGTGCCAGCAGCCCTCCCGCGCGGGAAACCCACAATGAGCAGTTCTTC. This codes for CASSPPARETHNEQFF.